This passage covers 21 T cell receptor beta chains from one sample sequenced in a study of blood T cells in healthy people across ages. A second PCR of roughly 7 to 11 cycles used a sample-barcoded 5' primer and a J-beta primer mix. TCRdb fed the 5' RACE reads into MiXCR, producing one record per CDR3 protein. The sample includes more than 800,000 distinct CDR3 sequences, under 35% of them seen just once. The sequencing sample was made of blood. These TCRs come from a woman of 80 years or more in good health.

This clonotype has only a few counts. The rearrangement uses TRBV18 and TRBJ2-1; possible D gene TRBD1, 5 bases. The germline V gene has CDR1 KGHSH and CDR2 LQKENI. The V gene lost 5 bases and the J gene lost 6 bases, with 11 bases spanning the gap. The CDR3 covers 13 residues. CDR3 sequence (DNA): TGTGCCAGCTCAGAAAGACAGAGCAATGAGCAGTTCTTC. Translated, it gives CASSERQSNEQFF.

This clonotype was seen repeatedly, ten times or more. The V gene is TRBV25-1, the J gene TRBJ2-1, with 9 bases that match TRBD2. Germline CDR1 MGHDK, CDR2 SYGVNS. J lost 0 bases, V lost 4 bases, and 4 bases had no gene match. CDR3 length: 16 residues. The CDR3 sequence is CASSGPAGGSYNEQFF. In DNA form, the CDR3 reads TGTGCCAGCAGTGGTCCAGCGGGGGGCTCCTACAATGAGCAGTTCTTC. The full variable domain, completed using reference TRBV25-1 and TRBJ2-1, is EADIYQTPRYLVIGTGKKITLECSQTMGHDKMYWYQQDPGMELHLIHYSYGVNSTEKGDLSSESTVSRIRTEHFPLTLESARPSHTSQYLCASSGPAGGSYNEQFFGPGTRLTVL.

As regards this clonotype: Possible read error: a much larger clone is one base away. V gene TRBV7-2 combines with J gene TRBJ2-2; a weak D match, TRBD1 (6 bases). Germline V gene data show CDR1 as SGHTA and CDR2 as FQGNSA. The CDR3 extends over 15 amino acids. Here the CDR3 reads CAGSLRGTNTGELFF. In nucleotides, the CDR3 is TGTGCCGGCAGCTTAAGGGGGACGAACACCGGGGAGCTGTTTTTT.

The sample holds many counts of this clonotype. The gene calls are TRBV10-1 and TRBJ2-7; D is perhaps TRBD1 or TRBD2 (5 bases each). Germline V gives CDR1 WNHNN, CDR2 SYGVQD (reference sequence). This CDR3 is 15 amino acids long. The V end lost 9 bases, the J end lost 5 bases, and 23 bases lay between the germline ends. The CDR3 DNA sequence: TGCGCCAGGTTCCGGGACGCGCCCCTGCCCAACGAGCAGTACTTC. The encoded protein is CARFRDAPLPNEQYF.

V and J are TRBV20-1 and TRBJ2-7, with D possibly being TRBD1 (5 bases). CDR3 length: 13 residues. Germline CDR1 DFQATT, CDR2 SNEGSKA (reference sequence). The ends were cut back, 6 bases at V and 3 bases at J, with 15 bases in the middle. The CDR3: CSAKSRDIYEQYF. In nucleotides, the CDR3 is TGCAGTGCGAAATCCAGGGATATCTACGAGCAGTACTTC.

This clonotype was observed many times. V gene TRBV7-2 combines with J gene TRBJ2-3; either TRBD1 or TRBD2 may supply D (6 bases each). This CDR3 spans 17 amino acids. The V gene's germline CDR1 is SGHTA and CDR2 FQGNSA. V gave up 3 bases and J gave up 0 bases, with 16 bases separating them. The CDR3 protein is CASSFFGGVPSTDTQYF. The DNA of the CDR3 is TGTGCCAGCAGCTTTTTCGGGGGCGTTCCTAGCACAGATACGCAGTATTTT.

This clonotype was detected many times. The chain has TRBV7-2 and TRBJ2-4, with D tentatively TRBD1 or TRBD2 (6 bases each). This CDR3 spans 14 amino acids. Germline CDR1 is SGHTA and CDR2 is FQGNSA. Between the trimmed V and J ends, which lost 5 bases and 8 bases, there was a span of 16 bases. The CDR3 bases are TGTGCCAGCAGCCCTCCGGGGGACATGCACATTCAGTACTTC. Protein product: CASSPPGDMHIQYF.

The table lists this clonotype with many counts. V gene TRBV4-2 combines with J gene TRBJ2-1; 13 bases line up with TRBD2. Germline lookup yields CDR1 LGHNA and CDR2 YNFKEQ. J lost 6 bases, V lost 6 bases, and 8 bases had no gene match. This CDR3 has 16 amino acids. The CDR3 nucleotides read TGTGCCAGCAGTCTCCATACTAGCGGGGGGGCCAATGAGCAGTTCTTC. This sequence encodes CASSLHTSGGANEQFF.

This clonotype was observed once. The chain links TRBV9 to TRBJ1-4, with 9 bases lining up with TRBD1. Germline CDR1 SGDLS, CDR2 YYNGEE. The CDR3 has 17 residues. V lost 4 bases and J lost 3; bases outside the gene matches: 10. DNA for the CDR3: TGTGCCAGCAGCCTCCGGGACAGGGTCCTCTCTAATGAAAAACTGTTTTTT. It yields the protein CASSLRDRVLSNEKLFF.

This clonotype was recorded at least ten times. The gene calls are TRBV5-1 and TRBJ2-7, with D hard to call. Trimming shortened V by 0 bases and J by 5 bases, and 6 bases separated the two germline ends. This CDR3 spans 12 amino acids. Germline V gene lookup returns CDR1 SGHRS and CDR2 YFSETQ. DNA for the CDR3: TGCGCCAGCAGCTTGGGAGGTGACGAGCAGTACTTC. The encoded protein is CASSLGGDEQYF. Variable domain in full (rest from reference TRBV5-1 and TRBJ2-7): KAGVTQTPRYLIKTRGQQVTLSCSPISGHRSVSWYQQTPGQGLQFLFEYFSETQRNKGNFPGRFSGRQFSNSRSEMNVSTLELGDSALYLCASSLGGDEQYFGPGTRLTVT.

This clonotype appeared many times. CDR3 in DNA: TGTGCCAGCAGTCTGGGACAGGCGACAACGATTGATACGCAGTATTTT. This translates into CASSLGQATTIDTQYF. The rearrangement joins TRBV27 to TRBJ2-3; 8 bases are shared with TRBD1. The CDR3 is 16 residues long. Germline CDR1 MNHEY, CDR2 SMNVEV (reference sequence). J was trimmed by 6 bases and V by 5 bases; bases with no gene match: 13.

The chain links TRBV6-5 to TRBJ1-4, with D possibly TRBD1 on 5 matching bases. CDR1 is MNHEY, CDR2 SVGAGI, per germline. V lost 5 bases to trimming and J lost 6 bases, with 16 bases between them. CDR3 length: 15 residues. The CDR3 is CASSRSGPQYEKLFF. CDR3 nucleotides: TGTGCCAGCAGTCGATCGGGGCCCCAATATGAAAAACTGTTTTTT.

The gene calls are TRBV5-1 and TRBJ2-7; TRBD1 agrees at 9 bases. This CDR3 is built from 15 residues. The V segment lost 0 bases and the J segment 6 bases; nucleotides outside the gene matches: 7. Germline V lookup: CDR1 SGHRS, CDR2 YFSETQ. CDR3 region: CASSLDVQGASEQYF. In nucleotides, the CDR3 is TGCGCCAGCAGCTTGGATGTACAGGGGGCCAGCGAGCAGTACTTC.

This clonotype was picked up many times. J is TRBJ2-5 and V is TRBV12-3 or TRBV12-4, with D possibly matching TRBD2 (6 bases). The CDR3 spans 13 residues. Trimming left V 5 bases short and J 2 bases short, with 9 bases between. The CDR3 sequence is CASSVGLQETQYF. The DNA for the CDR3 is TGTGCCAGCAGTGTCGGACTACAAGAGACCCAGTACTTC.

This clonotype was counted between two and nine times. This chain joins TRBV12-3 or TRBV12-4 and TRBJ1-4; 7 bases are shared with TRBD1. The CDR3 loop spans 13 amino acids. Trimming removed 8 bases from V and 8 bases from J; junction bases left unmatched: 8. The CDR3 here is CASGRDSLEKLFF. CDR3 coding DNA: TGTGCCAGCGGCAGGGACAGCCTCGAAAAACTGTTTTTT.

With regard to this clonotype: This may be a read error: a much more frequent sequence differs by one nucleotide. This sequence joins TRBV6-5 and TRBJ2-5; either TRBD1 or TRBD2 may fit D (6 bases each). Germline CDR1 MNHEY, CDR2 SVGAGI. V was cut by 6 bases and J by 3 bases, with 20 bases left in between. CDR3 size: 16 residues. The DNA for the CDR3 is TGTGCCAGCAGACTCACTAGCAGGGGCCTCAAAGAGACCCAGTACTTC. This encodes CASRLTSRGLKETQYF.

This clonotype was counted at least ten times. The chain joins TRBV27 to TRBJ2-4; 7 nucleotides match TRBD1. Germline CDR1 MNHEY, CDR2 SMNVEV (reference sequence). This CDR3 is 11 amino acids long. Trimming removed 3 bases from V and 15 bases from J; junction bases left unmatched: 5. The CDR3: CASSFSGQSYF. The CDR3 DNA reads as TGTGCCAGCAGTTTCTCGGGACAGTCGTACTTC.

Comment on this clonotype: Since a much larger clone is just one base distant, this may be a read error. The gene calls are TRBV5-5 and TRBJ2-2; D possibly corresponds to TRBD2 (5 bases). The CDR3 totals 14 residues. CDR1 and CDR2 (germline): SGHKS, YYEKEE (reference sequence). The CDR3 DNA follows: TGTGCCAGCAGCTCACAGATAAACACCGGGGAGCGGTTTTTT. Its protein product is CASSSQINTGERFF.

The table lists this clonotype with many counts. CDR3 nucleotides: TGCAGTGCTAATTTGCCAGGGCCCAATGAGCAGTTCTTC. Residues: CSANLPGPNEQFF. This sequence joins TRBV20-1 and TRBJ2-1; D might be TRBD1 (5 bases). The CDR3 consists of 13 residues. The V gene lost 4 bases and the J gene lost 6 bases, with 13 bases spanning the gap. The germline CDR1 and CDR2 sequences are DFQATT and SNEGSKA (reference sequence).

This clonotype was recorded at least ten times. The gene calls are TRBV2 and TRBJ2-3, with D possibly being TRBD2 (6 bases). The CDR3 has 17 amino acids. Trimming left V 4 bases short and J 3 bases short, with 20 bases between. The V gene's germline CDR1 is SNHLY and CDR2 FYNNEI. The CDR3 loop reads CASSGEGLRGRTDTQYF. CDR3 DNA: TGTGCCAGCAGTGGAGAGGGGCTACGGGGGAGAACAGATACGCAGTATTTT.

The rearrangement uses TRBV10-1 and TRBJ2-3; D is possibly TRBD1 (6 bases). The CDR3 sequence is 13 residues long. CDR1 WNHNN and CDR2 SYGVQD come from the germline V gene (reference sequence). V was trimmed by 3 bases and J by 5 bases, leaving 9 bases between them. CDR3 in amino acids: CASSDPDRDTQYF. The DNA of the CDR3 is TGCGCCAGCAGTGACCCGGACAGAGATACGCAGTATTTT.